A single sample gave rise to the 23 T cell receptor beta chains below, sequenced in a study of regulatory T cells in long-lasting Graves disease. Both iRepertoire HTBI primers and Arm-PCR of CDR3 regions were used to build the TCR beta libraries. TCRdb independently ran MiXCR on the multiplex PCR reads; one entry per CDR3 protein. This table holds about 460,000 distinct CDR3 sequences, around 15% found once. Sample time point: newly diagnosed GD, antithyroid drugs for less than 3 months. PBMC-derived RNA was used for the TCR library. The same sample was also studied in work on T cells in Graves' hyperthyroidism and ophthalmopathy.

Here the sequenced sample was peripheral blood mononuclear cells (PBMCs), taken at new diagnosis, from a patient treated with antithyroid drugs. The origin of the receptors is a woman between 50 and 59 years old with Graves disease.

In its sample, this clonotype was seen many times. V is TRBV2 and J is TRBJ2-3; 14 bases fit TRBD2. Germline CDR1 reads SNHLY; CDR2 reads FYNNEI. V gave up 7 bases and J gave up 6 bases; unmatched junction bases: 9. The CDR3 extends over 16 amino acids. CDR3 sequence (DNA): TGTGCCAGCAAGCCTGGGACTAGCGGGAGTGAGGATACGCAGTATTTT. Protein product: CASKPGTSGSEDTQYF.

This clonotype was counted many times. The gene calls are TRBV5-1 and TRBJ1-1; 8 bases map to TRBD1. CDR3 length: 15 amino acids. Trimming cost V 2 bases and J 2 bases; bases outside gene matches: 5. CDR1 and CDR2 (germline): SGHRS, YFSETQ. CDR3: CASSFGQGPNTEAFF. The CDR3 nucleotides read TGCGCCAGCAGCTTCGGACAGGGACCCAACACTGAAGCTTTCTTT.

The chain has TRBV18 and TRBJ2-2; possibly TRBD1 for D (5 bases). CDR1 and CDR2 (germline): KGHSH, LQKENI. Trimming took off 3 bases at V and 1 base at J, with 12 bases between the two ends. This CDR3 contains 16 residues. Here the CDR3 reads CASSPRPQGNTGELFF. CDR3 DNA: TGTGCCAGCTCACCGAGGCCCCAGGGGAACACCGGGGAGCTGTTTTTT. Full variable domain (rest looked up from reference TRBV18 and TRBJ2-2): NAGVMQNPRHLVRRRGQEARLRCSPMKGHSHVYWYRQLPEEGLKFMVYLQKENIIDESGMPKERFSAEFPKEGPSILRIQQVVRGDSAAYFCASSPRPQGNTGELFFGEGSRLTVL.

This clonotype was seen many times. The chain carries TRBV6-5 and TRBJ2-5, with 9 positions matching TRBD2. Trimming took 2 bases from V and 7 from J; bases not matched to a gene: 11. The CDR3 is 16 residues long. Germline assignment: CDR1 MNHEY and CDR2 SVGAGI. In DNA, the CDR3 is TGTGCCAGCAGTTACGGGACTAGCAGGAAAGGGAGGACCCAGTACTTC. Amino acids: CASSYGTSRKGRTQYF.

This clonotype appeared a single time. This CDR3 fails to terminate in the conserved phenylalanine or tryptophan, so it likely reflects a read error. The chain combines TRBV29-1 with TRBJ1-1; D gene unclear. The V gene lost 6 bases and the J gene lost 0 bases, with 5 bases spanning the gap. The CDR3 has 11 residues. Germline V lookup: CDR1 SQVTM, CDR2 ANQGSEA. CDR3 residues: CSVRLNTEAFS. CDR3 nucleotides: TGCAGCGTAAGACTGAACACTGAAGCTTTCTCT.

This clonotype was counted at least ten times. DNA of the CDR3: TGCAGCGTAGGCGACTCGGATGAGCAGTTCTTC. Its protein product is CSVGDSDEQFF. The rearrangement links TRBV29-1 to TRBJ2-1; D is unresolved. Germline assignment: CDR1 SQVTM and CDR2 ANQGSEA. The CDR3 contains 11 residues. V was shortened by 6 bases and J by 8 bases, with 11 bases between the two germline ends.

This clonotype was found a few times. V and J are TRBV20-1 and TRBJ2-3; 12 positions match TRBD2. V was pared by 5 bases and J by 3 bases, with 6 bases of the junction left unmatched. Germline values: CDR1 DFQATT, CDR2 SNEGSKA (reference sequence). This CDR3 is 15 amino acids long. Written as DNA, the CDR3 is TGCAGTGCTCACGCTAGCGGGAGGGGGACAGATACGCAGTATTTT. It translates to CSAHASGRGTDTQYF.

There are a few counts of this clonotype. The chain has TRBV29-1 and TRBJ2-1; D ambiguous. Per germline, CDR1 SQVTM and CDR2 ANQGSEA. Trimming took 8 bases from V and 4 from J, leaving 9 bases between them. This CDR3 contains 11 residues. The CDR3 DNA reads TGCAGCCTCTCAGGTTACAATGAGCAGTTCTTC. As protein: CSLSGYNEQFF.

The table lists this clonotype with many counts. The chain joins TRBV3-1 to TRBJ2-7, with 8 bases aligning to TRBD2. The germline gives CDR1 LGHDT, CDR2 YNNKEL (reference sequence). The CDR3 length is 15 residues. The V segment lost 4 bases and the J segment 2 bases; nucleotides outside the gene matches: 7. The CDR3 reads CASSLDSGITYEQYF. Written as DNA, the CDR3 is TGTGCCAGCAGCCTAGATAGCGGGATCACCTACGAGCAGTACTTC.

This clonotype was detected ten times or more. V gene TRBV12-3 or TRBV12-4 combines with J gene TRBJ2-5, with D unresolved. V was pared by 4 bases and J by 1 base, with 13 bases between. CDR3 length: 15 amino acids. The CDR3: CASSSNLTPQETQYF. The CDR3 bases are TGTGCCAGCAGTTCCAACCTCACACCCCAAGAGACCCAGTACTTC.

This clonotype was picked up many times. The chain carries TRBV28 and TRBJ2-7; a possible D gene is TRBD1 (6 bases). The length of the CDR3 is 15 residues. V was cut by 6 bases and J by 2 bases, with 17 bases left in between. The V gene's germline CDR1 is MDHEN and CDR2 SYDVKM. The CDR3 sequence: CASRQRQADAYEQYF. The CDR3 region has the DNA TGTGCCAGCAGACAACGACAGGCTGATGCCTACGAGCAGTACTTC.

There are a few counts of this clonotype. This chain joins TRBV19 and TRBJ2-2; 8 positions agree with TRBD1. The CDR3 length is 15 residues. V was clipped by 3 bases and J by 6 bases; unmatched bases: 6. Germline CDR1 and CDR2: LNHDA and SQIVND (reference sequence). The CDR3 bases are TGTGCCAGTAGTATCCAGCAGGGGGCGGCCGGGGAGCTGTTTTTT. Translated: CASSIQQGAAGELFF.

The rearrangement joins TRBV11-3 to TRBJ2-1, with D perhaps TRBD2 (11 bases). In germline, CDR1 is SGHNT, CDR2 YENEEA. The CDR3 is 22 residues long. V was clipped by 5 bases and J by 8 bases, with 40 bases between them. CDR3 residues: CASSPRDRGMDRPSGRPDEQFF. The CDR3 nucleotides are TGTGCCAGCAGCCCCCGGGACAGGGGAATGGACCGGCCTAGCGGGAGGCCGGATGAGCAGTTCTTC.

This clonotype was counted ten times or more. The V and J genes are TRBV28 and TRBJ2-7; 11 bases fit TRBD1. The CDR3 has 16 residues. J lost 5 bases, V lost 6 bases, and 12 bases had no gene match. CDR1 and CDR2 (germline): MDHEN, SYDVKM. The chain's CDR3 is CASRYPTGTGGDEQYF. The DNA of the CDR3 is TGTGCCAGCAGATATCCTACCGGGACAGGGGGGGACGAGCAGTACTTC.

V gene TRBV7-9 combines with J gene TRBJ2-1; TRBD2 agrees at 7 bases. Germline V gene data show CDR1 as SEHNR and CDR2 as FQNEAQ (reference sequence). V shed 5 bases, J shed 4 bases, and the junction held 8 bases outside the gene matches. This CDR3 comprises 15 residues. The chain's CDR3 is CASSRGRDLYNEQFF. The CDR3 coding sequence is TGTGCCAGCAGCCGGGGGAGGGACCTATACAATGAGCAGTTCTTC. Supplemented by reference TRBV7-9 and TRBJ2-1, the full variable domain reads DTGVSQNPRHKITKRGQNVTFRCDPISEHNRLYWYRQTLGQGPEFLTYFQNEAQLEKSRLLSDRFSAERPKGSFSTLEIQRTEQGDSAMYLCASSRGRDLYNEQFFGPGTRLTVL.

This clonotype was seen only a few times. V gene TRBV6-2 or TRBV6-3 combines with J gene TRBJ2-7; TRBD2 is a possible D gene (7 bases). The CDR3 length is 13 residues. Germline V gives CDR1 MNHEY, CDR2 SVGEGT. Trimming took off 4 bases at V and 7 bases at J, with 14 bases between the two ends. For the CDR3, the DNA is TGTGCCAGCAGTTCGGGGGGCGTTTGGGAGCAGTACTTC. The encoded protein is CASSSGGVWEQYF.

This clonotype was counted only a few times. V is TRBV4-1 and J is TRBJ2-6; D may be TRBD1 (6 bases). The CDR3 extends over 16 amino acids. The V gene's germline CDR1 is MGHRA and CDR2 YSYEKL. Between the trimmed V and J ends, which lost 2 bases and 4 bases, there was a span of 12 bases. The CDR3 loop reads CASSQKGGAGANVLTF. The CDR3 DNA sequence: TGCGCCAGCAGCCAAAAAGGGGGTGCAGGGGCCAACGTCCTGACTTTC.

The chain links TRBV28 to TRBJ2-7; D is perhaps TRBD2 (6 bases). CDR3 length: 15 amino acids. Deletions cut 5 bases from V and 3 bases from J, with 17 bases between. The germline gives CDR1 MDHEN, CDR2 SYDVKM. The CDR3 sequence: CASSLRGGWSYEQYF. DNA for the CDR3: TGTGCCAGCAGTCTGCGGGGCGGGTGGAGCTACGAGCAGTACTTC.

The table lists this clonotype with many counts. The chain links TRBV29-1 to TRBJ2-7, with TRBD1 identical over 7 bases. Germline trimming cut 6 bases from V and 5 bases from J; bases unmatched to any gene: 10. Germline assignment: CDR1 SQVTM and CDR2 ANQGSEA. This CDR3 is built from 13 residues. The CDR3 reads CSVAGQEEDEQYF. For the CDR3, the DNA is TGCAGCGTCGCCGGACAGGAGGAAGACGAGCAGTACTTC.

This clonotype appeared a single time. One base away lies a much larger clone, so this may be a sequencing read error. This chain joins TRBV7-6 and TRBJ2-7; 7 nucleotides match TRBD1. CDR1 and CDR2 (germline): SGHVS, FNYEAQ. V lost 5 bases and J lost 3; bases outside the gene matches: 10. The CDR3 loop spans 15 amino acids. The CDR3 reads CASSMPPGQYYEQYF. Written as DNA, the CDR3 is TGTGCCAGCAGCATGCCGCCGGGACAGTACTACGAGCAGTACTTC.

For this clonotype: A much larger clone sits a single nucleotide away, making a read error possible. The CDR3 DNA reads TGTGCCAGCAGTTACGGGACAGCTAGCACAGATACGCAGTATTTT. It yields the protein CASSYGTASTDTQYF. The chain couples TRBV6-9 to TRBJ2-3, with 7 bases aligning to TRBD1. From germline, CDR1 is MNHGY and CDR2 SVAAGI. The junction had 3 bases not matched to a gene; V was cut back by 3 bases and J by 0 bases. The CDR3 sequence is 15 residues long.

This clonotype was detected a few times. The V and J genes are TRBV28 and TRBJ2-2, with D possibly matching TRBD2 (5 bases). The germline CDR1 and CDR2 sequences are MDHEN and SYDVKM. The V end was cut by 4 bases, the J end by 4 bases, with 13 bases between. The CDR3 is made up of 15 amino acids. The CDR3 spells CASSYGRAGTGELFF. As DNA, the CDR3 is TGTGCCAGCAGTTATGGACGGGCGGGCACCGGGGAGCTGTTTTTT. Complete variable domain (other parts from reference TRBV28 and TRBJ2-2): DVKVTQSSRYLVKRTGEKVFLECVQDMDHENMFWYRQDPGLGLRLIYFSYDVKMKEKGDIPEGYSVSREKKERFSLILESASTNQTSMYLCASSYGRAGTGELFFGEGSRLTVL.

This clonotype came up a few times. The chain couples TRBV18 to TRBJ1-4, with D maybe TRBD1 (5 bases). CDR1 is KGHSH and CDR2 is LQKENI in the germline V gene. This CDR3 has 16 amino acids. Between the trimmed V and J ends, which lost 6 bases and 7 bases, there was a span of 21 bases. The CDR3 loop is CASSPGLRGLREKLFF. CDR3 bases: TGTGCCAGCTCGCCAGGGCTCAGAGGGTTGCGTGAAAAACTGTTTTTT.